Here is one T cell receptor beta chain with its context. Per the original data handling: From ImmunoSEQ came sequences covering only the junction and carrying no quality scores, so filtering differed. The assay was immunoSEQ multiplex PCR, and TCRdb's table has in-frame clones only and misses some. D and trimming come from the DNA, and the V and J calls and clone size come from that table. The repertoire includes some 2.3 million clones, 80% to 95% of them detected once, and under 0.45% sits in the top ten. The data stem from a study of shared clonotypes between healthy human individuals. Across the whole study: Donors had three CD4 naive, three CD4 memory, two CD8 naive and one CD8 memory plate apiece.

V shed 3 bases, J shed 4 bases, and the junction held 4 bases outside the gene matches. The CDR3 extends over 14 amino acids. The germline V gene has CDR1 SGHRS and CDR2 YFSETQ. V is TRBV5-1 and J is TRBJ1-1; the match to TRBD1 covers 9 bases. This clonotype was obtained from a young man in good health. Some clones in this sample may be carry-over from other donors' samples. Input material: naive CD4+ T cells from PBMCs. The subset here: CD45RA+ positively selected. The CDR3 region is CASSSDRGPTEAFF. The CDR3 DNA is TGCGCCAGCAGCTCGGACAGGGGCCCCACTGAAGCTTTCTTT.